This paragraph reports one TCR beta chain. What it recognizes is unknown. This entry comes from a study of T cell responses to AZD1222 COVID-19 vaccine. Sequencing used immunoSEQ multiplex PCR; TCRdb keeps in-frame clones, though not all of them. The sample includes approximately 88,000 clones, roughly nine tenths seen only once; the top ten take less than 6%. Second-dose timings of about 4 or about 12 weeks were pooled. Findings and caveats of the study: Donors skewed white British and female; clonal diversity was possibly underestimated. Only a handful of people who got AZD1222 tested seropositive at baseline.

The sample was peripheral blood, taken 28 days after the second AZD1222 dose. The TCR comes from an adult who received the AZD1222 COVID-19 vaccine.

The CDR3 reads CASSGRGQGSEVYSNEQFF. For the CDR3, the DNA is TGTGCCAGCAGCGGGAGGGGACAGGGGAGTGAGGTCTATTCGAATGAGCAGTTCTTC. This chain joins TRBV28 and TRBJ2-1; 10 bases match TRBD1. CDR3 length: 19 amino acids. V shed 6 bases, J shed 7 bases, and the junction held 21 bases outside the gene matches. The V gene's germline CDR1 is MDHEN and CDR2 SYDVKM.